The clone carrying this T cell receptor beta chain occurred a few times. Its cognate antigen is unknown. Expressed TCRB transcripts got sequenced, as all isolated RNA was reverse transcribed. Sequencing used immunoSEQ multiplex PCR; TCRdb keeps in-frame clones, though not all of them. The table records 600,000 to 700,000 clones, 9.5% to 15% of them present only once. This sample stems from a study of beta chain features in type 1 diabetes. Study results and caveats: Compared to healthy donors, patients appeared to have naive, central memory and Treg TCRB repertoires that were more alike. Shorter TCRB CDR3s, moderately but significantly so, were found in Type 1 diabetes patients in all four CD4+ subsets.

V lost 5 bases and J 1 base, leaving 11 bases between the germline ends. Germline loops: CDR1 SEHNR, CDR2 FQNEAQ (reference sequence). This CDR3 contains 14 residues. Input material: naive CD4+ T cells from blood. This sequence joins TRBV7-9 and TRBJ1-1; no reliable D call. This TCR was sampled from a man aged 25-45 years with type 1 diabetes. The CDR3 nucleotides are TGTGCCAGCAGCCACTCCCCACCGAACACTGAAGCTTTCTTT. It specifies CASSHSPPNTEAFF.